In this sample, the clone carrying this TCR beta chain turned up a few times. Its ends do not fully match the called genes, so a read error is possible. This record comes from a study of blood T cell repertoires in COVID-19. Germline V gives CDR1 SGHTA, CDR2 FQGNSA. The CDR3 has 13 residues. Here immunoSEQ multiplex PCR was the method, and the copy in TCRdb shows in-frame clones only, minus some. The profile covers over 110,000 clones, with 70% to 85% appearing a single time and less than 4.5% taken by the ten largest. This chain uses TRBV7-2 with TRBJ2-1, with 14 nucleotides matching TRBD2. The source material was peripheral blood. The TCR comes from a man in his 60s with acute or convalescent COVID-19. The CDR3 is CASSSRTSGRPLF. CDR3 DNA: TGTGCCAGCAGCTCGAGGACTAGCGGGAGGCCACTCTTC.